The T cell receptor (beta chain) under discussion was sequenced for a study of blood T cell repertoires in COVID-19 (dated by TCRdb to the early 2020s). Notes on the research overall: Samples covering the acute and convalescent phases of COVID-19 were provided by collaborators in the United States, Italy and Spain. The material from the prospective study consisted of cDNA or gDNA derived from T cells, B-cell-depleted T cells, or PBMCs. The dataset comprised deeply sampled blood TCRbeta repertoires from subjects exposed to, actively infected with, or recovered from COVID-19. The repertoires were released in a freely available public database meant as a resource for research on the immune response to SARS-CoV-2. Samples were obtained from the ongoing ImmuneRACE study (first 160 participants) and from over 1,000 subjects provided by 6 global collaborators. A de-identified subject ID, COVID-19 status, age in years and sex were almost always included in the sample metadata. HLA class I and class II types, where available, came from metadata supplied by the sample provider rather than from assay-based typing.

What the authors observed across the whole study: The quantity of clinical and demographic metadata differed by source and by participant and was supplied without curation.

As to this clone: It lacks a known antigen. Qualities for individual bases were not recorded, and no much larger clone is one base off.

There are 12 amino acids in the CDR3, from cysteine to phenylalanine inclusive. Of the read, only the CDR3 DNA is kept; its 36 bases are in frame from base 1. Trimming takes 6 bases from V and 5 bases from J, and the germline ends sit 10 bases apart. CDR1 and CDR2 (LNHDA, SQIVND) derive from the germline V gene (reference sequence). TCRbeta CDR3 regions were amplified from genomic DNA using the immunoSEQ Assay, a bias-controlled multiplex PCR. The paper's data handling went like this. The number of nucleated cells in each sample was estimated from the amplification of reference gene primers within the assay. To quantify the absolute abundance of each unique TCRbeta CDR3 rearrangement, sequence reads were collapsed and filtered. Productive Simpson clonality was computed per sample as the square root of Simpson's diversity index over productive rearrangements. As stored in TCRdb, this immuneACCESS dataset retains in-frame rearrangements with V and J assigned. A fraction of the clones does not appear; measured against another copy, unresolved V genes explain less than half of the discrepancy, and the remainder lacks a known reason. That table supplies the V and J calls and clone size; D and trimming were determined from the DNA. Across this sample there are about 400,000 clones, with 70% to 90% seen only once. The ten most abundant clones make up almost 2% of the sample.

Enrolling through a virtual design, the prospective study's participants ranged in age from roughly 18 to 90 years and lived across 24 United States geographic areas. To assign participants to cohorts, the prospective study relied on clinical history that participants themselves reported in a screening survey and a study questionnaire. Each participant in the prospective study had whole blood, serum and a nasopharyngeal or oropharyngeal swab collected by mobile phlebotomists. Prospective study participants could optionally give additional blood draws and questionnaires over a roughly two-month period. Before DNA extraction, blood samples from the prospective study were shipped at room temperature or frozen.

The material sequenced was PBMCs or T cells enriched from blood (not recorded which). The TCR sequence derives from a woman aged 18 to 35 with acute COVID-19. The chain uses TRBV19 and TRBJ1-2; TRBD1 is possibly the D segment (5 matching bases). This receptor has the CDR3 CASRQASYGYTF. The nucleotide sequence is given as TGTGCCAGTAGACAGGCTTCTTATGGCTACACCTTC.